This T cell receptor beta chain appears in the sequencing data of a study of patients and donors after allogeneic stem cell transplantation. TCRdb processed the RT-PCR reads anew with MiXCR; each CDR3 protein has one entry. The sample lists some 960,000 distinct CDR3 sequences, roughly 18% occurring once. The CDR3 has 15 amino acids. Germline CDR1 and CDR2: MNHEY and SVGAGI. Trimming shortened V by 0 bases and J by 4 bases, and 10 bases separated the two germline ends. This clonotype has ten or more counts. The chain combines TRBV6-5 with TRBJ1-3; D may be TRBD1 (5 bases). Sequencing was performed on blood, either unsorted or a sorted T cell fraction (not recorded which). The sequence was collected from a human donor who was either an allogeneic HSCT recipient or a stem cell or donor lymphocyte infusion donor (not recorded which). It is not recorded whose cells these are; they may come from a transplant donor. In DNA, the CDR3 is TGTGCCAGCAGTTACTCCGGCAGGGCGGGAAACACCATATATTTT. Amino acid sequence: CASSYSGRAGNTIYF.